This TCR beta chain derives from a study of cytomegalovirus exposure and HLA in healthy donors. Overall study results and limits: Solely CMV serostatus was available to characterize immune exposure. The study designated 160 or so TCR beta chains cytomegalovirus-associated. Accurate prediction of HLA-A and HLA-B alleles (for most subjects) was reportedly achieved from TCR beta sequences. Fewer N-insertions (relative to the roughly 610-donor mean) were reportedly seen in an Asian-associated ancestry cluster in a later analysis.

This clone was picked up a small number of times. No antigen is known for it. J gave up 0 bases and V 6 bases, and 11 bases lay outside the gene matches. The CDR3 totals 18 residues. The germline gives CDR1 MNHEY, CDR2 SMNVEV (reference sequence). PCR was performed using 60 Vbeta and 13 Jbeta primers. Sequencing was performed with immunoSEQ multiplex PCR; in TCRdb, only in-frame clones are kept and a portion is missing. The sample contains approximately 170,000 clones, over 70% of which appear only once. The TCR comes from a man in his fifties or sixties in good health and CMV-seropositive. The genes are TRBV27 and TRBJ2-6; 7 nucleotides line up with TRBD2. Sequencing was done on a sample of PBMCs. The DNA of the CDR3 is TGTGCCAGCAGGGCCCGGACTAGTCTGGGCTCTGGGGCCAACGTCCTGACTTTC. It translates to CASRARTSLGSGANVLTF.